This note documents a single TCR beta chain sequence. Its specificity is not known. This CDR3 is 18 amino acids long. Germline CDR1 SGDLS, CDR2 YYNGEE. V lost 1 base and J lost 4; bases outside the gene matches: 16. The data belong to a study of cytomegalovirus exposure and HLA in healthy donors. General observations from the study: TCR clusters originating in the first cohort tended to co-occur in the 120 validation repertoires, according to a later analysis.

Repertoires were generated with immunoSEQ multiplex PCR, while TCRdb's copy carries only in-frame clones and drops some. The sample shows 55,000 to 80,000 clones, 95% of them seen only once. The sample comprised PBMCs. The TCR sequence derives from a woman between 18 and 29 years old in good health and CMV-seropositive. The rearrangement joins TRBV9 to TRBJ2-7; 8 nucleotides match TRBD2. The CDR3 loop reads CASSVQPKPLAEEYEQYF. In DNA, the CDR3 is TGTGCCAGCAGCGTACAACCCAAGCCACTAGCGGAGGAATACGAGCAGTACTTC.